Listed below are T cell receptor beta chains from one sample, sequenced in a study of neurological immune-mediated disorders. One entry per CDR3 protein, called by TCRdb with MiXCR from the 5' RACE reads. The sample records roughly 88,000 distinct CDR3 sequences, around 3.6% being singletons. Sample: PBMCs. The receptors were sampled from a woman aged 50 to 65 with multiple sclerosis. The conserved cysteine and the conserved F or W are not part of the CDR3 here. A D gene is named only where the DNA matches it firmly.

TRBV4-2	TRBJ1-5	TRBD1	ASSPSDRDQPQH
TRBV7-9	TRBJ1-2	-	ASSLVQANGYGYT
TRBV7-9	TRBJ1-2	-	ASSLAGSGSYT
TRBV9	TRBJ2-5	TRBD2	ASSPGTSVETQY
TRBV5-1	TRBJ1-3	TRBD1	ASTFGTGGPFSGNTIY
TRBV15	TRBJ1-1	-	ATGAPGTEAF
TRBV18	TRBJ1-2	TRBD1	ASSPSTGDFIYGYT
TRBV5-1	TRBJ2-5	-	ASSAGDVLAETQY
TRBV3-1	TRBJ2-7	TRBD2	ASSQVFSGGAHEQY
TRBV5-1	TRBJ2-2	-	ASSLVQNTGELF
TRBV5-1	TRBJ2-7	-	ASSLRGITYEQY
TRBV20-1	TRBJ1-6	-	SAAGAGFSPLH
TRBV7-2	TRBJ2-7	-	ASSLGGAAYEQY
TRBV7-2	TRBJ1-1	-	ASSLAAGNTEAF
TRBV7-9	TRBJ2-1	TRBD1	ASSLVVGQVGAMRNEQF
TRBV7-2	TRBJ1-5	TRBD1	ASSSDRGQPQH
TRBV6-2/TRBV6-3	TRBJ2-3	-	ASSPSEIPDTQY
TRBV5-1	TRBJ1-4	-	ASSLLAGNEKLF
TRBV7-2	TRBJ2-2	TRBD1	ASSTQGAGTGELF
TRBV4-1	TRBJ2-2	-	ASSQDNTNGELF
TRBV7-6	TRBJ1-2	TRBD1	ASSLAHQPYRDRGYGYT
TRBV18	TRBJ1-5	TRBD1	ASSPAQGVSQPQH
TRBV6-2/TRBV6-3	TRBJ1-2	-	ASRRHSRAFYT
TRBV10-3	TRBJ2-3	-	ATRDTGTTDTQY
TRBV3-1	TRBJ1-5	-	ASSQVMDRNQPQH
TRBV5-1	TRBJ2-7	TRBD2	ASSLTSGAPYEQY
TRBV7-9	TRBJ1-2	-	ASSFPGNYYGYT
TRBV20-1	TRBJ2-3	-	SARDKERTDTQY
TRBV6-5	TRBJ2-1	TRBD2	ASSPVGGLPYNEQF
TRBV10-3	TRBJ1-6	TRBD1	AISEKGQENSPLH
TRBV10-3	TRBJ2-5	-	AISESSWETQY
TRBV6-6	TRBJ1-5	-	ASSSLRQPQH
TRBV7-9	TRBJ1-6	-	ATRVIGNSTLN
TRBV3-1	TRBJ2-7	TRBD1	ASSPGTGRFSYEQY
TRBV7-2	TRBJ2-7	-	ASSPDPWVEVEQY
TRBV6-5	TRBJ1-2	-	ASSTGRPHGYT
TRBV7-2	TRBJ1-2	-	ASSLGSQGYGYT
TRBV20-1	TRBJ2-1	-	SARSLAYYNEQF
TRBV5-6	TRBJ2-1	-	ASSLDNEQF
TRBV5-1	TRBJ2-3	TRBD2	ASSPRGTSTDTQY
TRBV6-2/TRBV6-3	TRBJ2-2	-	ASSYSAGLNTGELF
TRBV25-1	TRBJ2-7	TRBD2	ASSGTGERGIKYEQY
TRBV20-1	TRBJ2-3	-	SARPSAPSTDTQY
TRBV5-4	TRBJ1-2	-	ASSSVGGYT
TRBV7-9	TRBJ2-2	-	ASFAGASFTGELF
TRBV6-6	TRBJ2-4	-	ASSYSRGGLAKNIQY
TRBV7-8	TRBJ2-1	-	ASSLRGAYNEQF
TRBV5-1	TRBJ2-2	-	ASSLGTGRANTGELF
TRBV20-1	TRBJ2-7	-	SASLAPGLEQY
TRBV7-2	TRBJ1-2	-	ASSFGTITSNYGYT
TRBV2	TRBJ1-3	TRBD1	ASNNRYRGRSGNTIY